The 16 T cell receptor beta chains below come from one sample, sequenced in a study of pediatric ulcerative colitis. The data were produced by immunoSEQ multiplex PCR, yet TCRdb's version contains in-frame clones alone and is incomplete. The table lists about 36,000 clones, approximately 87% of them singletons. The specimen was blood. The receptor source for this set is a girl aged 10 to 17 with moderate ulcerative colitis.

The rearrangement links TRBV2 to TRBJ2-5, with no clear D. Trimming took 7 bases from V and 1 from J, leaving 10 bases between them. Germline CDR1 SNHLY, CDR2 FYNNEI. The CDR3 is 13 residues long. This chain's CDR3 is CASKEFTQETQYF. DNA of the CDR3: TGTGCCAGCAAAGAGTTTACCCAAGAGACCCAGTACTTC. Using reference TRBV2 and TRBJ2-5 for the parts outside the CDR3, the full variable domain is EPEVTQTPSHQVTQMGQEVILRCVPISNHLYFYWYRQILGQKVEFLVSFYNNEISEKSEIFDDQFSVERPDGSNFTLKIRSTKLEDSAMYFCASKEFTQETQYFGPGTRLLVL.

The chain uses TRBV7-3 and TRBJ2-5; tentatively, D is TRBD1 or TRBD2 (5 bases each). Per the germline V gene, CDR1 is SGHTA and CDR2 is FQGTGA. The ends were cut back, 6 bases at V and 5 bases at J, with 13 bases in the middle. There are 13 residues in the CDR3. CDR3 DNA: TGTGCCAGCAGTCGGGGCCGTTCGGAGACCCAGTACTTC. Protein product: CASSRGRSETQYF.

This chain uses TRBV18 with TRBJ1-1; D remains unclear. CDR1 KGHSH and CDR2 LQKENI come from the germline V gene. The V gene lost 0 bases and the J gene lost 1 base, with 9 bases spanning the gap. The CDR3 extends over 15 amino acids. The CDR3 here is CASSPPPMGNTEAFF. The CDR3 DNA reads TGTGCCAGCTCACCACCCCCCATGGGGAACACTGAAGCTTTCTTT. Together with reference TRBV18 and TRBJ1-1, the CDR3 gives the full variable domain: NAGVMQNPRHLVRRRGQEARLRCSPMKGHSHVYWYRQLPEEGLKFMVYLQKENIIDESGMPKERFSAEFPKEGPSILRIQQVVRGDSAAYFCASSPPPMGNTEAFFGQGTRLTVV.

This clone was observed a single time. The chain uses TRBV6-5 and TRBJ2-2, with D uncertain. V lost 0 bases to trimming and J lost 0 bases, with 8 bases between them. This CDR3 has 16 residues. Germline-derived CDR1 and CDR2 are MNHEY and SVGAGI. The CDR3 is CASSYSFTTNTGELFF. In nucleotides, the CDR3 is TGTGCCAGCAGTTACTCATTCACTACGAACACCGGGGAGCTGTTTTTT.

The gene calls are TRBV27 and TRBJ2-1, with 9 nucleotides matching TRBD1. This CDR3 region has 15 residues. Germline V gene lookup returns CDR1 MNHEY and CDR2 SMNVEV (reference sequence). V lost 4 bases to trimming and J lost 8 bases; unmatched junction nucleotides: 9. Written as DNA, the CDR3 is TGTGCCAGCAGTTCCCGACAGGGGGTCGGGGATGAGCAGTTCTTC. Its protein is CASSSRQGVGDEQFF.

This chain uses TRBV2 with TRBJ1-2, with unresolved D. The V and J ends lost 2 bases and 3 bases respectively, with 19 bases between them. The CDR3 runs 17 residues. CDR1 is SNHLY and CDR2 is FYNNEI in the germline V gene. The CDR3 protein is CASSEISPGTAYYGYTF. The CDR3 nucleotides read TGTGCCAGCAGTGAAATATCCCCAGGTACAGCGTACTATGGCTACACCTTC.

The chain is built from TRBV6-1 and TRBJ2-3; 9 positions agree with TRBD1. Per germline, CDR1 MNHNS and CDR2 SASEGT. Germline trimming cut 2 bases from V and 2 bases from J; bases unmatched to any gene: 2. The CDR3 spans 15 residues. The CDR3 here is CASSEWDRDTDTQYF. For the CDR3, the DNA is TGTGCCAGCAGTGAATGGGACAGGGACACAGATACGCAGTATTTT.

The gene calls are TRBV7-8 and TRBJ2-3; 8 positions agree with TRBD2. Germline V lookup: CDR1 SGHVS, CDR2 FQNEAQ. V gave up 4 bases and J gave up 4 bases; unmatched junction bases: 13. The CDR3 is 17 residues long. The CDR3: CASSSSTGLAPADTQYF. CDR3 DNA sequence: TGTGCCAGCAGCTCCTCCACCGGACTAGCCCCGGCAGATACGCAGTATTTT.

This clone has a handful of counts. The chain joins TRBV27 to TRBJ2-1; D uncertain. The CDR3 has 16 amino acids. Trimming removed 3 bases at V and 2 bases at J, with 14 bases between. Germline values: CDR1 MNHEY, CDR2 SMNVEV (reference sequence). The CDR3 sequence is CASSLGGSPTYNEQFF. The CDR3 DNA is TGTGCCAGCAGTTTGGGTGGGTCCCCAACCTACAATGAGCAGTTCTTC.

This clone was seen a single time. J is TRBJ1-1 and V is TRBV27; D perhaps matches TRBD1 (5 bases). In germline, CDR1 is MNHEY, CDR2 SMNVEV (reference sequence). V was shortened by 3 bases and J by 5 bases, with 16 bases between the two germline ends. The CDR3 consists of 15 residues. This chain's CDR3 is CASSLSRPTVTEAFF. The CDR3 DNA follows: TGTGCCAGCAGTTTGAGCAGGCCGACAGTGACTGAAGCTTTCTTT.

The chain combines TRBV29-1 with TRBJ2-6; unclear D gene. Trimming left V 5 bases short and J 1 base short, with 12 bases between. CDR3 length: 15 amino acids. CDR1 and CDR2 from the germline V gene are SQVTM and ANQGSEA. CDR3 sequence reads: CSVITVSSGANVLTF. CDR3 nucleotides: TGCAGCGTTATCACAGTTTCTTCTGGGGCCAACGTCCTGACTTTC.

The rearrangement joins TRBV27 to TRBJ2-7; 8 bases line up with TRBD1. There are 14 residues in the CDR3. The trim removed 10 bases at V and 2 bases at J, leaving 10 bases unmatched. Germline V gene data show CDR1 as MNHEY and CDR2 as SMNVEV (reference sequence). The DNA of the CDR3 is TGTGCCATCGCTTCCCGGGACAGGACCTACGAGCAGTACTTC. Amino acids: CAIASRDRTYEQYF.

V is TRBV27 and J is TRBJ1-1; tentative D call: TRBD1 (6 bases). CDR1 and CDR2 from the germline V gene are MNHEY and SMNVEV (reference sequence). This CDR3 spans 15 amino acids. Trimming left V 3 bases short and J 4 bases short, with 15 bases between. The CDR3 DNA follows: TGTGCCAGCAGTTTTTCGGGGGCGAGTGGCACTGAAGCTTTCTTT. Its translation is CASSFSGASGTEAFF.

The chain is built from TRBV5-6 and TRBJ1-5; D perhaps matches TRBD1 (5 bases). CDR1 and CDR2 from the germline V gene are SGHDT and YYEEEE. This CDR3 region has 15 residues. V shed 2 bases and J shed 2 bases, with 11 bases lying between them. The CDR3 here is CASSFPWGCNQPQHF. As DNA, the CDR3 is TGTGCCAGCAGCTTCCCATGGGGCTGCAATCAGCCCCAGCATTTT.

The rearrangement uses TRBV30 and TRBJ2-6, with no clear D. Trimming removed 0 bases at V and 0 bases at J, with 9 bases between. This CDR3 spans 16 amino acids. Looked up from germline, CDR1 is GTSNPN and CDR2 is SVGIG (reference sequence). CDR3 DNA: TGTGCCTGGAGTGTATCTGGGCCCTCTGGGGCCAACGTCCTGACTTTC. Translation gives CAWSVSGPSGANVLTF.

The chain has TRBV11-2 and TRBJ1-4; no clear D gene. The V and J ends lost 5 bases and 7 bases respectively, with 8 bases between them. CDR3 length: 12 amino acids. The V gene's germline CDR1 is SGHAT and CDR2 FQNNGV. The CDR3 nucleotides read TGTGCCAGCAGCCTGGGAGGTGAAAAACTGTTTTTT. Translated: CASSLGGEKLFF.